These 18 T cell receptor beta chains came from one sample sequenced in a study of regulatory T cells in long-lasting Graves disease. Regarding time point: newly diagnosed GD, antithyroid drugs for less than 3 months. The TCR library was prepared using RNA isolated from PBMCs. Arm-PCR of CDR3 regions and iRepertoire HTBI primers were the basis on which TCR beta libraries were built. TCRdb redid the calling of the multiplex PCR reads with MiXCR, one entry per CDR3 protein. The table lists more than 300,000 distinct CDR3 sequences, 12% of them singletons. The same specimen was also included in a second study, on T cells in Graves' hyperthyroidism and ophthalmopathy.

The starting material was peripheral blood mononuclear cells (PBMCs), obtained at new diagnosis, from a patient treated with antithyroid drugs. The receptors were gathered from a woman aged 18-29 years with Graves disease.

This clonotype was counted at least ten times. For the CDR3, the DNA is TGTGCCAGCAGTAGGACAGGGGGCCCCCTCAGCGAGCAGTACGTC. It translates to CASSRTGGPLSEQYV. The V call is TRBV6-2 or TRBV6-3, the J call TRBJ2-7; 11 bases align to TRBD1. The CDR3 sequence is 15 residues long. The germline gives CDR1 MNHEY, CDR2 SVGEGT. V shed 5 bases and J 6 bases; nucleotides not matched to a gene: 9.

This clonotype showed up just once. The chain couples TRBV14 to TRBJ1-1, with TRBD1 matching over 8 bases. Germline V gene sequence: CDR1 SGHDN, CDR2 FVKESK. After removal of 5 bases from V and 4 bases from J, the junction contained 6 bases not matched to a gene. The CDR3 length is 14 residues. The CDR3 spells CASSAGGFRTEAFF. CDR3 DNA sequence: TGTGCCAGCAGCGCAGGGGGCTTTCGCACTGAAGCTTTCTTT.

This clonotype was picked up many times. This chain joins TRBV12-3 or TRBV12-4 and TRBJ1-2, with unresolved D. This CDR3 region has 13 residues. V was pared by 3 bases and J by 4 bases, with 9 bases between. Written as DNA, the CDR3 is TGTGCCAGCAGTTTGAGACGGGGCTATGGCTACACCTTC. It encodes CASSLRRGYGYTF.

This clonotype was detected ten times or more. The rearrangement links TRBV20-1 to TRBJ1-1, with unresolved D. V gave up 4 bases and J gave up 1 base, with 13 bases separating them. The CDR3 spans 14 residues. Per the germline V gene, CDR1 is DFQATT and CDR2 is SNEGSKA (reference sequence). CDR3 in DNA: TGCAGTGCTATCCACATCGAGAGGAACACTGAAGCTTTCTTT. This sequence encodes CSAIHIERNTEAFF.

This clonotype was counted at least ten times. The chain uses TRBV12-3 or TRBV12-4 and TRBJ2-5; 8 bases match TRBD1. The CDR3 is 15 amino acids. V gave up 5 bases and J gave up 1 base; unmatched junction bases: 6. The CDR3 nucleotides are TGTGCCAGCAGTAAGGACAGGGTCCTCCAAGAGACCCAGTACTTC. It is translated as CASSKDRVLQETQYF.

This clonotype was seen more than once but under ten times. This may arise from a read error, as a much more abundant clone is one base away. The CDR3 sequence: CASSTPKQNERLFF. The CDR3 DNA reads TGTGCCAGCAGCACGCCCAAACAGAATGAAAGACTGTTTTTT. The chain combines TRBV5-6 with TRBJ1-4; D ambiguous. This CDR3 is 14 amino acids long. Germline V gives CDR1 SGHDT, CDR2 YYEEEE. Full variable domain (missing parts from reference TRBV5-6 and TRBJ1-4): DAGVTQSPTHLIKTRGQQVTLRCSPKSGHDTVSWYQQALGQGPQFIFQYYEEEERQRGNFPDRFSGHQFPNYSSELNVNALLLGDSALYLCASSTPKQNERLFFGSGTQLSVL.

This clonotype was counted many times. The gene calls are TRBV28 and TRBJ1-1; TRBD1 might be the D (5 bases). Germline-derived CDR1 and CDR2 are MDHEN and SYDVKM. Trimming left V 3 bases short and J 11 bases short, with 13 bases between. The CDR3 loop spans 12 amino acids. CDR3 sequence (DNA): TGTGCCAGCAGTTTTATGGGGGATGTGGCTTTCTTT. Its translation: CASSFMGDVAFF.

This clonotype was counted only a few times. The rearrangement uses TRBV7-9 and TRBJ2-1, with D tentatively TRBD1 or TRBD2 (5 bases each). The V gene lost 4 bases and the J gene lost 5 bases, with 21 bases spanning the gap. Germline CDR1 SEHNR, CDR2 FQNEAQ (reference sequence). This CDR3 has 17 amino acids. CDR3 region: CASSSNSGRRFNNEQFF. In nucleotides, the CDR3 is TGTGCCAGCAGCTCTAACTCGGGACGGAGATTTAACAATGAGCAGTTCTTC. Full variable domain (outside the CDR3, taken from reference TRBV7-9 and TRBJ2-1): DTGVSQNPRHKITKRGQNVTFRCDPISEHNRLYWYRQTLGQGPEFLTYFQNEAQLEKSRLLSDRFSAERPKGSFSTLEIQRTEQGDSAMYLCASSSNSGRRFNNEQFFGPGTRLTVL.

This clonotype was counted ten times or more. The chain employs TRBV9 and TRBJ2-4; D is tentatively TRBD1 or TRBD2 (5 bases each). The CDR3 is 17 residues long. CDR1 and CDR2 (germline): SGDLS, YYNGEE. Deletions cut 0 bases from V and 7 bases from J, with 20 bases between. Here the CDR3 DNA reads TGTGCCAGCAGCGTAGGGGGGTTTGGAGGAGATTTGAACATTCAGTACTTC. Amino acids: CASSVGGFGGDLNIQYF.

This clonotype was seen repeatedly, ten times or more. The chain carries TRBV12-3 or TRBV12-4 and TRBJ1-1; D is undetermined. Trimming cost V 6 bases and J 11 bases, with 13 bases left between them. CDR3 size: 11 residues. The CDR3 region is CASSQGGLAFF. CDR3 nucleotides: TGTGCCAGCAGCCAAGGAGGCCTGGCTTTCTTT.

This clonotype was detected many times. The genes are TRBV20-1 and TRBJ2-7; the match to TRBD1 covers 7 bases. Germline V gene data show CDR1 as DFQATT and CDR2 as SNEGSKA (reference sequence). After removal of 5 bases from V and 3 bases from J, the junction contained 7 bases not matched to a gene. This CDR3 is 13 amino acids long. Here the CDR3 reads CSALGQTVYEQYV. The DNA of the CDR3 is TGCAGTGCTTTGGGACAGACCGTCTACGAGCAGTACGTC.

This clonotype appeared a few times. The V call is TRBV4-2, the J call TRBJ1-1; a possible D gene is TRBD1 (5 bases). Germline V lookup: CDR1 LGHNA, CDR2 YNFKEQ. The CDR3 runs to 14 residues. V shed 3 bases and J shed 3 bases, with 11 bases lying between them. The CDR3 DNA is TGTGCCAGCAGCCATCCTACAGGTTACACTGAAGCTTTCTTT. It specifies CASSHPTGYTEAFF.

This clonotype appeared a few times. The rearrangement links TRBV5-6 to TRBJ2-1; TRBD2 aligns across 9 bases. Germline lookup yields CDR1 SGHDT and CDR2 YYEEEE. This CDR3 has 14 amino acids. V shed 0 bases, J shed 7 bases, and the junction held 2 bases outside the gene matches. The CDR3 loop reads CASSLGLAANEQFF. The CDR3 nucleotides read TGTGCCAGCAGCTTGGGACTAGCGGCTAATGAGCAGTTCTTC. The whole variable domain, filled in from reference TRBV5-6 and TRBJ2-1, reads DAGVTQSPTHLIKTRGQQVTLRCSPKSGHDTVSWYQQALGQGPQFIFQYYEEEERQRGNFPDRFSGHQFPNYSSELNVNALLLGDSALYLCASSLGLAANEQFFGPGTRLTVL.

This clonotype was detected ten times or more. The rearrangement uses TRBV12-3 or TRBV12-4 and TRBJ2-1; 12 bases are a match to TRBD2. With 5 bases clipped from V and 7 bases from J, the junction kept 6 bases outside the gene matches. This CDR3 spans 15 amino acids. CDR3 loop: CASSEGTSGWNEQFF. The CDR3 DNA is TGTGCCAGCAGTGAAGGGACTAGCGGGTGGAATGAGCAGTTCTTC.

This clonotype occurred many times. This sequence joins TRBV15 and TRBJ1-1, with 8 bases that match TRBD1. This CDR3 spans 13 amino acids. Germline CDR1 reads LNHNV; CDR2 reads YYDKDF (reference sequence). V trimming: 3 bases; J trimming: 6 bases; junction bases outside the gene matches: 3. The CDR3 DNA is TGTGCCACCAGCAGGACAGGGGTGGCTGAAGCTTTCTTT. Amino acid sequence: CATSRTGVAEAFF. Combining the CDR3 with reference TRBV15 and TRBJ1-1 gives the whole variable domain DAMVIQNPRYQVTQFGKPVTLSCSQTLNHNVMYWYQQKSSQAPKLLFHYYDKDFNNEADTPDNFQSRRPNTSFCFLDIRSPGLGDTAMYLCATSRTGVAEAFFGQGTRLTVV.

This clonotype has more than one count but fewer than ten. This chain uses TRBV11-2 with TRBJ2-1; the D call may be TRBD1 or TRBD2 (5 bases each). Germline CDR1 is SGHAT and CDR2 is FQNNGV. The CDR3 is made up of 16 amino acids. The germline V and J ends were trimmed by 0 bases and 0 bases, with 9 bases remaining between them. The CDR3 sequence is CASSLEGPSSYNEQFF. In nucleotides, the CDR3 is TGTGCCAGCAGCTTAGAGGGACCGAGCTCCTACAATGAGCAGTTCTTC.

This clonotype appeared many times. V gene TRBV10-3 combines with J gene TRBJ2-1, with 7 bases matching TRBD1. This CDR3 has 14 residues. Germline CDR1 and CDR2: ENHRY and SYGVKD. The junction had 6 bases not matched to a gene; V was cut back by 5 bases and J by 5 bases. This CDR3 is CAISFGQVDNEQFF. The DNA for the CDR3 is TGTGCCATCAGTTTCGGACAGGTCGACAATGAGCAGTTCTTC.

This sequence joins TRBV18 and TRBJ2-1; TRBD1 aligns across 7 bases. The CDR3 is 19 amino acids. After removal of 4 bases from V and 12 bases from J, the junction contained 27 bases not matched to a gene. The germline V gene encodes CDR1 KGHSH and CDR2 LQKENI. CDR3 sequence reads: CASSRDRVPIAGAERWQFF. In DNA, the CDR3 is TGTGCCAGCTCACGCGACAGGGTGCCCATCGCCGGGGCAGAAAGGTGGCAGTTCTTC. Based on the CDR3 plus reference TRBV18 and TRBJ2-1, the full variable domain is NAGVMQNPRHLVRRRGQEARLRCSPMKGHSHVYWYRQLPEEGLKFMVYLQKENIIDESGMPKERFSAEFPKEGPSILRIQQVVRGDSAAYFCASSRDRVPIAGAERWQFFGPGTRLTVL.